The 12 T cell receptor beta chains given below trace back to one sample, sequenced in a study of human T cells and chemical hapten exposure. Time point here: patch test 1, 2 weeks after DPC sensitization. Treatment specified: therapeutic diphenylcyclopropenone sensitization with weekly scalp DPC. TCRdb re-called the RACE reads through MiXCR, storing one row per CDR3 protein. The sample shows approximately 82,000 distinct CDR3 sequences, 12% of them seen only once. The sample here was whole blood, taken in connection with sensitization to the hapten diphenylcyclopropenone (DPC). The receptor source for this set is a woman aged 60 to 75 with alopecia areata. Some clones in this sample may be carry-over from other donors' samples.

V is TRBV20-1 and J is TRBJ2-7, with 9 bases identical to TRBD2. Unmatched junction bases numbered 10, after V lost 5 bases and J lost 2 bases. This CDR3 is 15 amino acids long. CDR1 and CDR2 from the germline V gene are DFQATT and SNEGSKA (reference sequence). The CDR3 DNA reads TGCAGTGCTTCCTTTCCTAGCGGGACGACCTACGAGCAGTACTTC. As protein: CSASFPSGTTYEQYF.

This clonotype was seen a few times. V and J are TRBV20-1 and TRBJ1-1; 7 nucleotides line up with TRBD1. Germline CDR1 reads DFQATT; CDR2 reads SNEGSKA (reference sequence). V was clipped by 2 bases and J by 4 bases; unmatched bases: 13. The CDR3 runs 16 residues. The CDR3 sequence: CSARHHLQGTGTEAFF. In DNA, the CDR3 is TGCAGTGCTAGACATCACCTACAGGGGACGGGCACTGAAGCTTTCTTT.

The V gene is TRBV27, the J gene TRBJ2-7; 8 bases map to TRBD1. The germline V gene has CDR1 MNHEY and CDR2 SMNVEV (reference sequence). The V and J ends lost 3 bases and 3 bases, in that order; junction bases with no gene match: 4. CDR3 length: 14 residues. CDR3 residues: CASSFSDRDYEQYF. The CDR3 region has the DNA TGTGCCAGCAGTTTCTCGGACAGGGACTACGAGCAGTACTTC.

This clonotype was observed at least ten times. J is TRBJ2-3 and V is TRBV30; 7 positions match TRBD2. Germline V gene sequence: CDR1 GTSNPN, CDR2 SVGIG (reference sequence). Trimming cost V 2 bases and J 1 base; bases outside gene matches: 6. The length of the CDR3 is 15 residues. The CDR3 sequence: CAWSPLAGGTDTQYF. Here the CDR3 DNA reads TGTGCCTGGAGTCCTCTGGCGGGGGGCACAGATACGCAGTATTTT.

In its sample, this clonotype was seen a few times. This rearrangement joins TRBV19 to TRBJ1-1; TRBD1 is a possible D gene (5 bases). Germline values: CDR1 LNHDA, CDR2 SQIVND (reference sequence). CDR3 length: 17 residues. V was pared by 5 bases and J by 5 bases, with 24 bases between. Written as DNA, the CDR3 is TGTGCCAGTAGTTCCCCGCCGGGCAGGGTGTTCAATACTGAAGCTTTCTTT. Its translation is CASSSPPGRVFNTEAFF. Variable domain in full (rest from reference TRBV19 and TRBJ1-1): DGGITQSPKYLFRKEGQNVTLSCEQNLNHDAMYWYRQDPGQGLRLIYYSQIVNDFQKGDIAEGYSVSREKKESFPLTVTSAQKNPTAFYLCASSSPPGRVFNTEAFFGQGTRLTVV.

DNA for the CDR3: TGTGCCAGCAGCACCAGGACAGGGGCAGATACGCAGTATTTT. Its protein product is CASSTRTGADTQYF. V gene TRBV13 combines with J gene TRBJ2-3, with 9 bases that match TRBD1. Germline V lookup: CDR1 PRHDT, CDR2 FYEKMQ (reference sequence). Trimming at V came to 5 bases and at J to 4 bases, leaving 4 bases not matched to a gene. The CDR3 extends over 14 amino acids.

In this sample, this clonotype turned up many times. The chain has TRBV18 and TRBJ2-1, with TRBD2 matching 7 bases. V shed 3 bases, J shed 5 bases, and the junction held 1 base outside the gene matches. CDR3 size: 13 residues. In germline, CDR1 is KGHSH, CDR2 LQKENI. The CDR3 DNA reads TGTGCCAGCTCACCGGGACTAAACAATGAGCAGTTCTTC. It codes for CASSPGLNNEQFF.

The sample holds many counts of this clonotype. The J gene is TRBJ2-2, the V gene TRBV13; the match to TRBD2 covers 11 bases. The CDR3 consists of 15 residues. Germline loops: CDR1 PRHDT, CDR2 FYEKMQ (reference sequence). V gave up 5 bases and J gave up 7 bases; unmatched junction bases: 6. The CDR3 protein is CASSRRLAGFGELFF. CDR3 nucleotide sequence: TGTGCCAGCAGCAGAAGACTAGCGGGGTTCGGGGAGCTGTTTTTT. Based on the CDR3 plus reference TRBV13 and TRBJ2-2, the full variable domain is AAGVIQSPRHLIKEKRETATLKCYPIPRHDTVYWYQQGPGQDPQFLISFYEKMQSDKGSIPDRFSAQQFSDYHSELNMSSLELGDSALYFCASSRRLAGFGELFFGEGSRLTVL.

DNA for the CDR3: TGTGCCACCAGTGATTGGGACTCCTATAATTCACCCCTCCACTTT. As protein: CATSDWDSYNSPLHF. The genes are TRBV24-1 and TRBJ1-6, with no clear D. Germline CDR1 is KGHDR and CDR2 is SFDVKD. Trimming removed 2 bases at V and 0 bases at J, with 4 bases between. The CDR3 sequence is 15 residues long.

This clonotype occurred many times. The V gene is TRBV29-1, the J gene TRBJ1-2; D gene ambiguous. The CDR3 has 12 residues. Per germline, CDR1 SQVTM and CDR2 ANQGSEA. V lost 4 bases to trimming and J lost 1 base, with 7 bases between them. The CDR3 loop reads CSVAGSNYGYTF. For the CDR3, the DNA is TGCAGCGTTGCCGGGAGTAACTATGGCTACACCTTC.

The chain recombines TRBV20-1 with TRBJ2-7; 10 bases are a match to TRBD1. Looked up from germline, CDR1 is DFQATT and CDR2 is SNEGSKA (reference sequence). J was trimmed by 5 bases and V by 3 bases; bases with no gene match: 7. This CDR3 comprises 14 residues. The CDR3: CSASTGQGPDEQYF. The CDR3 DNA reads as TGCAGTGCTAGTACGGGACAGGGGCCCGACGAGCAGTACTTC.

The CDR3 coding sequence is TGCGCCAGCAGCTTACCAGGAACTGGTGAGCAGTTCTTC. It encodes CASSLPGTGEQFF. The rearrangement uses TRBV5-1 and TRBJ2-1, with D uncertain. Germline CDR1 is SGHRS and CDR2 is YFSETQ. There are 13 residues in the CDR3. V was shortened by 2 bases and J by 9 bases, with 12 bases between the two germline ends.